A selection of T cell receptor beta chains follows, all from one sample in a study of blood T cells in healthy people across ages. TCRdb itself ran the 5' RACE reads through MiXCR, one entry per CDR3 protein. The data show about 600,000 distinct CDR3 sequences, roughly 48% seen once. The sequencing sample was made of blood. The receptors shown here come from a man at least 80 years old in good health. CDR3s include the opening cysteine and the closing phenylalanine or tryptophan. D genes are given only for firm matches. The listing skips clone size in some rows; elsewhere it reads once, few, many or a size class.

CDR3 DNA: TGTGCCAGCAGCTCGGGACAGGGGGCGAGCTATGGCTACACCTTC
CDR3 protein: CASSSGQGASYGYTF
V gene: TRBV7-9
clone size: few
D gene: TRBD1
J gene: TRBJ1-2
CDR3 length: 15

CDR3 DNA: TGTGCTAGTGGACAGGGCACAGATACGCAGTATTTT
CDR3 protein: CASGQGTDTQYF
V gene: TRBV12-5
clone size: few
D gene: -
J gene: TRBJ2-3
CDR3 length: 12

CDR3 DNA: TGCAGTGCTAGTTCGGCCGGAGGGGGCTTGAGTGAAAAACTGTTTTTT
CDR3 protein: CSASSAGGGLSEKLFF
V gene: TRBV20-1
clone size: -
D gene: TRBD1
J gene: TRBJ1-4
CDR3 length: 16

CDR3 DNA: TGCAGTGCAGGGGTAGGGGCGACTGAAGCTTTCTTT
CDR3 protein: CSAGVGATEAFF
V gene: TRBV20-1
clone size: -
D gene: -
J gene: TRBJ1-1
CDR3 length: 12

CDR3 DNA: TGTGCCAGCAGCTTAGTTCGGCTCTCTGGGGCCAACGTCCTGACTTTC
CDR3 protein: CASSLVRLSGANVLTF
V gene: TRBV7-9
clone size: -
D gene: -
J gene: TRBJ2-6
CDR3 length: 16

CDR3 DNA: TGTGCCAGCAGCCCGCAGACGAACACTGAAGCTTTCTTT
CDR3 protein: CASSPQTNTEAFF
V gene: TRBV11-2
clone size: few
D gene: -
J gene: TRBJ1-1
CDR3 length: 13

CDR3 DNA: TGTGCCAGCAGCCCGCCCACTAGCGGGGGCGGGGGTACGCAGTATTTT
CDR3 protein: CASSPPTSGGGGTQYF
V gene: TRBV3-1
clone size: -
D gene: TRBD2
J gene: TRBJ2-3
CDR3 length: 16

CDR3 DNA: TGTGCCAGCAGCAAAGGTTACGTCTCCTACGAGCAGTACTTC
CDR3 protein: CASSKGYVSYEQYF
V gene: TRBV7-2
clone size: few
D gene: -
J gene: TRBJ2-7
CDR3 length: 14

CDR3 DNA: TGTGCCAGCAGCCCACACGGGGGGGTAAGAGTGGAGACCCAGTACTTC
CDR3 protein: CASSPHGGVRVETQYF
V gene: TRBV7-2
clone size: -
D gene: TRBD2
J gene: TRBJ2-5
CDR3 length: 16

CDR3 DNA: TGCAGTGCTACATCCGGGCTGCGGGCGCCCTACGAGCAGTACTTC
CDR3 protein: CSATSGLRAPYEQYF
V gene: TRBV20-1
clone size: -
D gene: -
J gene: TRBJ2-7
CDR3 length: 15

CDR3 DNA: TGTGCCAGCATCCGGGACAGAGACCTGAATGAGCAGTTCTTC
CDR3 protein: CASIRDRDLNEQFF
V gene: TRBV2
clone size: -
D gene: TRBD1
J gene: TRBJ2-1
CDR3 length: 14

CDR3 DNA: TGCAGTGCTAGGACCGGGACAGAGAATTCACCCCTCCACTTT
CDR3 protein: CSARTGTENSPLHF
V gene: TRBV20-1
clone size: few
D gene: TRBD1
J gene: TRBJ1-6
CDR3 length: 14

CDR3 DNA: TGTGCCATCAGTGTGGTGAGGGGACTAGCTCCCTACGAGCAGTACTTC
CDR3 protein: CAISVVRGLAPYEQYF
V gene: TRBV10-3
clone size: once
D gene: TRBD2
J gene: TRBJ2-7
CDR3 length: 16

CDR3 DNA: TGCAGTGCTAGAGGACTAGCGGGGGGGCTCGATTCGCAGTATTTT
CDR3 protein: CSARGLAGGLDSQYF
V gene: TRBV20-1
clone size: once
D gene: TRBD2
J gene: TRBJ2-3
CDR3 length: 15

CDR3 DNA: TGTGCCAGCAGCTGGACTAGCGACCTCTGGGAGCAGTTCTTC
CDR3 protein: CASSWTSDLWEQFF
V gene: TRBV7-9
clone size: -
D gene: TRBD2
J gene: TRBJ2-1
CDR3 length: 14

CDR3 DNA: TGTGCCAGCAGCCAATCAACAGGGAACTATGGCTACACCTTC
CDR3 protein: CASSQSTGNYGYTF
V gene: TRBV7-9
clone size: -
D gene: -
J gene: TRBJ1-2
CDR3 length: 14